This TCR beta chain was documented in a study of technical replicates of blood from several donors. Germline V CDR1 and CDR2: MNHEY, SMNVEV (reference sequence). The germline V and J ends were trimmed by 6 bases and 2 bases, with 17 bases remaining between them. This CDR3 comprises 15 residues. The table came from immunoSEQ multiplex PCR; TCRdb's copy has only in-frame clones and leaves some out. This sample has 65,000 to 85,000 clones, with roughly 98% found just once. This clone was counted once. This clonotype was sampled from a human donor in good health. Sequencing was done on a sample of T cells isolated from PBMCs. The chain employs TRBV27 and TRBJ2-7; D is perhaps TRBD2 (6 bases). CDR3 in amino acids: CASSLRWDFTYEQYF. CDR3 in DNA: TGTGCCAGCAGCCTTAGGTGGGACTTTACCTACGAGCAGTACTTC.